The text below deals with one T cell receptor beta chain. Antigen unknown. This record comes from a study of T cell responses to AZD1222 COVID-19 vaccine. Study as a whole: Pooling of second doses given at about 4 or about 12 weeks was done. Whole-study results and caveats: Receipt of two AZD1222 doses was followed by a rise in Spike-specific TCR breadth and depth. Recipients of AZD1222 seropositive at baseline numbered only 6 or 7. Unmutated regions of variants are reportedly targeted by nearly half of spike-specific TCRs.

Per germline, CDR1 MNHEY and CDR2 SVGAGI. V dropped 1 base and J dropped 4 bases, with 10 bases sitting between them. This CDR3 contains 14 residues. Produced via immunoSEQ multiplex PCR; TCRdb's table is partial and in-frame only. The sample shows tens of thousands of clones, over 75% of them seen only once. This chain joins TRBV6-5 and TRBJ1-1; no reliable D call. This sample comprised peripheral blood, obtained on day 0 of AZD1222 vaccination. The source is an adult in good health. The CDR3 protein is CASSYWQESTEAFF. The CDR3, as DNA: TGTGCCAGCAGTTACTGGCAGGAATCCACTGAAGCTTTCTTT.